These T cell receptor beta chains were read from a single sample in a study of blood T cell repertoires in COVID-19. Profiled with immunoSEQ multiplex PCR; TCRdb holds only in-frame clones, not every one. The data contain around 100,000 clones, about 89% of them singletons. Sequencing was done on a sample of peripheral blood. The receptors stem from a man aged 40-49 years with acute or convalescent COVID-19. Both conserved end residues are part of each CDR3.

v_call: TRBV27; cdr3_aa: CASSPRWDQETQYF
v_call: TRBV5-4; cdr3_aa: CASSFTRIRDSNNEQFF
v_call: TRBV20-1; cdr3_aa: CSAVERGINTF
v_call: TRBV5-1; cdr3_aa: CASSFGGAGNTIYF
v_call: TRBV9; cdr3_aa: CASSVDRGGGYTF
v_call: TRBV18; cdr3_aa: CASSLQGQETQYF
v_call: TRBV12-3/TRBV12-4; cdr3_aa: CASSLAGSYEQYF
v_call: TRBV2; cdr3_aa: CASSGQTEPGNTIYF
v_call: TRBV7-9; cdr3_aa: CASSLGGGDYGYTF
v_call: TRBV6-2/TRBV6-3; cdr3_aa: CASSYSTWGQGAAEAFF
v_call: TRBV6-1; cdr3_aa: CASSEGTVQPQHF
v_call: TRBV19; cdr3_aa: CASSTHRGHGTEAFF
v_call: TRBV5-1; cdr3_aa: CASSSTGPPDEQYF
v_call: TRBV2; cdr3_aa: CASNGQQNTEAFF
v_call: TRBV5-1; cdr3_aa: CASSFSGGENTEAFF
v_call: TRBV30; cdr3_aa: CAWSPGVGGNTIYF
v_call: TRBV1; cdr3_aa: CTSSQGARQGEGGYTF
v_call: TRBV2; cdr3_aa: CASSVGRGGPGELFF
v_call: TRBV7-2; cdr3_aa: CAGSGTTSSYEQYF
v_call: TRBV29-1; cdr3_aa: CSVHWGVYGYTF
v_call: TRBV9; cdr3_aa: CASTIPGGIYDSYEQYF
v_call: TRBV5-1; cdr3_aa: CASSRQGWAQETQYF
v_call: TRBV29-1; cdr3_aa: CSVALAASSYNEQFF
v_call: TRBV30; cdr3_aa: CAWSSPRQGAREKLFF
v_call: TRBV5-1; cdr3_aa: CASSPSGSPNTEAFF